Shown below are 5 T cell receptor beta chains from a single sample sequenced in a study of cytomegalovirus exposure and HLA in healthy donors. With 60 Vbeta and 13 Jbeta primers, the PCR was carried out. Method: immunoSEQ multiplex PCR; TCRdb's copy keeps in-frame clones and lacks some. The sample gives 90,000 to 140,000 clones, 69% of which show up once; roughly 3.2% is in the top ten. Sequencing was performed on PBMCs. These receptors were collected from a man aged 25-40 years in good health and CMV-seronegative.

In this sample, this clone turned up a few times. This chain links TRBV5-6 with TRBJ1-5; unclear D gene. The CDR3 totals 15 residues. Germline V gene data show CDR1 as SGHDT and CDR2 as YYEEEE. V dropped 3 bases and J dropped 6 bases, with 16 bases sitting between them. The CDR3 protein is CASSSARGLGQPQHF. CDR3 DNA sequence: TGTGCCAGCAGCTCTGCCCGAGGGCTGGGTCAGCCCCAGCATTTT.

Points on this clone: The same CDR3 also results from other DNA sequences found in this sample. J is TRBJ2-1 and V is TRBV7-2, with D possibly being TRBD2 (6 bases). The CDR3 has 14 amino acids. V was pared by 3 bases and J by 2 bases, with 8 bases between. Germline CDR1 reads SGHTA; CDR2 reads FQGNSA. CDR3 residues: CASSFSGPYNEQFF. DNA of the CDR3: TGTGCCAGCAGCTTTAGCGGACCCTACAATGAGCAGTTCTTC.

The rearrangement uses TRBV7-2 and TRBJ1-1; D perhaps matches TRBD1 (6 bases). CDR3 length equals 16 residues. Germline lookup yields CDR1 SGHTA and CDR2 FQGNSA. The V and J ends lost 5 bases and 0 bases respectively, with 16 bases between them. The chain's CDR3 is CASSTPNDRMNTEAFF. CDR3 in DNA: TGTGCCAGCAGCACACCGAACGACAGGATGAACACTGAAGCTTTCTTT.

This clone is a singleton in its sample. The genes are TRBV7-9 and TRBJ2-1; TRBD2 might be the D (6 bases). The germline V gene has CDR1 SEHNR and CDR2 FQNEAQ (reference sequence). The CDR3 totals 14 residues. Trimming removed 3 bases from V and 0 bases from J, with 6 bases in between. CDR3 coding DNA: TGTGCCAGCAGCTTGGGGGGCTCCTACAATGAGCAGTTCTTC. Translation gives CASSLGGSYNEQFF.

In its sample, this clone was seen once. CDR3 sequence reads: CASSLTGDSYNEQFF. The CDR3 DNA reads as TGTGCCAGCAGCTTAACAGGGGACAGCTACAATGAGCAGTTCTTC. This chain joins TRBV7-3 and TRBJ2-1, with 7 bases that match TRBD1. The CDR3 contains 15 residues. The germline V gene encodes CDR1 SGHTA and CDR2 FQGTGA. Trimming at V came to 0 bases and at J to 3 bases, leaving 2 bases not matched to a gene.